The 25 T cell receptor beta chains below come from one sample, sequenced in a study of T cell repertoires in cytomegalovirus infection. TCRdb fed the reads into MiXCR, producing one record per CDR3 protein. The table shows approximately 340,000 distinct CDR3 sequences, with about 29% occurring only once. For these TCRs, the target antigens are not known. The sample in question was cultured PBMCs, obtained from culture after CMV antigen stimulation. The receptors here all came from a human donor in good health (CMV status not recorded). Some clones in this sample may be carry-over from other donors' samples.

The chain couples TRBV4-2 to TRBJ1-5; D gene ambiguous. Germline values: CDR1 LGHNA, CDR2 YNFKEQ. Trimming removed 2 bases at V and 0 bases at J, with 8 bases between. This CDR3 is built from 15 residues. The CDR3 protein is CASSQWEYSNQPQHF. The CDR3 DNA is TGTGCCAGCAGCCAATGGGAATATAGCAATCAGCCCCAGCATTTT.

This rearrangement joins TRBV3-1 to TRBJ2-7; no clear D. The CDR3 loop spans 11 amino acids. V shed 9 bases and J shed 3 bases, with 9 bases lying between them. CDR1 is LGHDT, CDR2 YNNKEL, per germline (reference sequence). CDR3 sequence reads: CASAQSYEQYF. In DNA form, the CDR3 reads TGTGCCAGTGCTCAGAGCTACGAGCAGTACTTC.

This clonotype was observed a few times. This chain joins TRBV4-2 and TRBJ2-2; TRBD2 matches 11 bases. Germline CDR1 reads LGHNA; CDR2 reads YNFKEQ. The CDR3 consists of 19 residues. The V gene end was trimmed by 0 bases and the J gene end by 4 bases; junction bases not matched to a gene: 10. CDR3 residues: CASSQERGSGRASTGELFF. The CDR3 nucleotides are TGTGCCAGCAGCCAAGAGAGGGGTAGCGGGAGGGCTAGCACCGGGGAGCTGTTTTTT.

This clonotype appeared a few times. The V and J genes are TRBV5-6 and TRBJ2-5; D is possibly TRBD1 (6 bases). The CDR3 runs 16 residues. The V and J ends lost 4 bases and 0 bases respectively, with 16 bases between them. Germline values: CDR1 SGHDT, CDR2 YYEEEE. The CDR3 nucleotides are TGTGCCAGCAGCCGAGCCCGGGACAAGTACCAAGAGACCCAGTACTTC. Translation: CASSRARDKYQETQYF.

The CDR3 sequence is CASSSLQGGAYEQYF. The CDR3 nucleotides read TGTGCCAGCAGTTCCCTTCAGGGGGGAGCCTACGAGCAGTACTTC. The chain joins TRBV28 to TRBJ2-7; D may be TRBD1 (7 bases). CDR1 and CDR2 from the germline V gene are MDHEN and SYDVKM. The CDR3 has 15 residues. The ends were cut back, 4 bases at V and 2 bases at J, with 15 bases in the middle.

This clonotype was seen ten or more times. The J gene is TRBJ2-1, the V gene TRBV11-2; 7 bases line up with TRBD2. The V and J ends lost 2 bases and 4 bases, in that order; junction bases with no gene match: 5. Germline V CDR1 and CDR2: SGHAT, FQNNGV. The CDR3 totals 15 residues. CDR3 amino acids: CASSLRGVKYNEQFF. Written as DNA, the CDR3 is TGTGCCAGCAGCTTACGGGGGGTCAAGTACAATGAGCAGTTCTTC.

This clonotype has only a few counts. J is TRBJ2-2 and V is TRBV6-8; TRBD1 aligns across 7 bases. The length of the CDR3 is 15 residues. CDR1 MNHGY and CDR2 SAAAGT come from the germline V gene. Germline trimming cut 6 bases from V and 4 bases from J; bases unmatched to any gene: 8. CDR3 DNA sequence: TGTGCCAGCAGCGAAGGACAGGATCGCACCGGGGAGCTGTTTTTT. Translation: CASSEGQDRTGELFF.

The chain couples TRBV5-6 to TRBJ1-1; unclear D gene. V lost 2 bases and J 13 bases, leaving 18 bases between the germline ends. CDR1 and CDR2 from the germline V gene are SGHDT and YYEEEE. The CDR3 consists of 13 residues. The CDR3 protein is CASSLGRAERVFF. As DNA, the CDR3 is TGTGCCAGCAGCTTAGGGAGGGCCGAACGTGTTTTCTTT.

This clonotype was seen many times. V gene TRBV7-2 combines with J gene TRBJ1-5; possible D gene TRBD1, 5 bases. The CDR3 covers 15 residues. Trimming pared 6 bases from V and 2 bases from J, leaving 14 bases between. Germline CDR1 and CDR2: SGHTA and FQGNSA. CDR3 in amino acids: CASSPAPGRNQPQHF. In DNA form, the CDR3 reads TGTGCCAGCAGTCCCGCCCCAGGGCGCAATCAGCCCCAGCATTTT.

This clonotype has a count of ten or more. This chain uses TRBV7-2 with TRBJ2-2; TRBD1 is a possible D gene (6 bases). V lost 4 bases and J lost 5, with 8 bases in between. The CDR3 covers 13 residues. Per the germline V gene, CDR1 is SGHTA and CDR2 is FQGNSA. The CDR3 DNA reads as TGTGCCAGCAGCTCGGACAGAACCGGGGAGCTGTTTTTT. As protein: CASSSDRTGELFF.

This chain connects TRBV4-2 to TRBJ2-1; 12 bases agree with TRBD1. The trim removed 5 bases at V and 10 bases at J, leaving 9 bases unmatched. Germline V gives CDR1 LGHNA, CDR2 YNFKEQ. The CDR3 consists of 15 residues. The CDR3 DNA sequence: TGTGCCAGCAGCTCCCGGGACAGGGGGCAGGAGGAGCAGTTCTTC. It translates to CASSSRDRGQEEQFF.

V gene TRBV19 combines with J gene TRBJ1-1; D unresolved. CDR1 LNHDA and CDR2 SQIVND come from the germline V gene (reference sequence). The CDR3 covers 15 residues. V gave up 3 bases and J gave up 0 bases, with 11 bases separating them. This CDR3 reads CASSIQAKMNTEAFF. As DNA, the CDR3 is TGTGCCAGTAGTATCCAGGCGAAAATGAACACTGAAGCTTTCTTT.

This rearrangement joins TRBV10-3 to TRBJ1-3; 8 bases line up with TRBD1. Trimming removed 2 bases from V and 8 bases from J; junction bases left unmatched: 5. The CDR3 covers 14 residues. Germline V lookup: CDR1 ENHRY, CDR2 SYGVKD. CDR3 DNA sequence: TGTGCCATCAGTGAGCCGGACAGGGTTGACACCATATATTTT. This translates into CAISEPDRVDTIYF.

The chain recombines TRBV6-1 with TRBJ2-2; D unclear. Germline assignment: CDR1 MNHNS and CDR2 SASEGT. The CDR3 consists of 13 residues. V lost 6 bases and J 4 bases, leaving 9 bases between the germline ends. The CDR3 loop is CASRSGSTGELFF. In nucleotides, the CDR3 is TGTGCCAGCAGAAGTGGATCCACCGGGGAGCTGTTTTTT.

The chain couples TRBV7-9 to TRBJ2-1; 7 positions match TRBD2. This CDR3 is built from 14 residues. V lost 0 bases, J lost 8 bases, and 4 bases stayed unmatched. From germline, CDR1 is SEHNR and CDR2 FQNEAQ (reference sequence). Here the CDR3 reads CASSLAGGRHEQFF. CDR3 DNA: TGTGCCAGCAGCTTAGCGGGAGGGCGACATGAGCAGTTCTTC.

In DNA form, the CDR3 reads TGTGCCAGCAGCTTAGGGAGTGAAAAACTGTTTTTT. This translates into CASSLGSEKLFF. The chain is built from TRBV7-2 and TRBJ1-4; D ambiguous. The V and J ends lost 1 base and 7 bases respectively, with 4 bases between them. The length of the CDR3 is 12 residues. Germline assignment: CDR1 SGHTA and CDR2 FQGNSA.

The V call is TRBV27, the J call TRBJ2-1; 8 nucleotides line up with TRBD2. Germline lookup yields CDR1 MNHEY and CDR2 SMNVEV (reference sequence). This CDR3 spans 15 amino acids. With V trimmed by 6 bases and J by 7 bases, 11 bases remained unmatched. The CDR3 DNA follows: TGTGCCAGCAGCCCCCCGGCGGGGGGCCTTAATGAGCAGTTCTTC. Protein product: CASSPPAGGLNEQFF.

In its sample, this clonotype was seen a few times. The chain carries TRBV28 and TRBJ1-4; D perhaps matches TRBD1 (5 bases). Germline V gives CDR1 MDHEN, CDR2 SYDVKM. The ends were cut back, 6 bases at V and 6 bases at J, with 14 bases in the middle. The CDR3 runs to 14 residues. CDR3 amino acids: CASSKTVEDEKLFF. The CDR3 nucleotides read TGTGCCAGCAGCAAGACAGTGGAAGATGAAAAACTGTTTTTT.

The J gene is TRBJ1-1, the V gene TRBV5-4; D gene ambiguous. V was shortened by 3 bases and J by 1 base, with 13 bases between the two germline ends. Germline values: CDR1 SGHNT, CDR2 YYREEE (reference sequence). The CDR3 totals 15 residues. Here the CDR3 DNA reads TGTGCCAGCAGCTCCGGGATCACGGGGAACACTGAAGCTTTCTTT. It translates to CASSSGITGNTEAFF.

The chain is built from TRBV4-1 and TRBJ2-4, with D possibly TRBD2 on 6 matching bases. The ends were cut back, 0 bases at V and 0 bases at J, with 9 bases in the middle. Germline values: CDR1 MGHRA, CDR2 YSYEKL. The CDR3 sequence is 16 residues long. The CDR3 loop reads CASSQDRELAKNIQYF. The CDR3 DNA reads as TGCGCCAGCAGCCAAGATCGGGAGTTAGCCAAAAACATTCAGTACTTC.

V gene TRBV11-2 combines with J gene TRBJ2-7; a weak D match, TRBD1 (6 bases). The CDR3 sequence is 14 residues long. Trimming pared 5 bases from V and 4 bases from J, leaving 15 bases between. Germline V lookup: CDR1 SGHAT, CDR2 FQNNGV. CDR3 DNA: TGTGCCAGCAGCCCGGGGACATCTCTTTACGAGCAGTACTTC. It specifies CASSPGTSLYEQYF.

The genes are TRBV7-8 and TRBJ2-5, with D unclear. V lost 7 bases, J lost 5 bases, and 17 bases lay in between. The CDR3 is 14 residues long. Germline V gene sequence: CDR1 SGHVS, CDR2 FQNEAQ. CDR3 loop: CASTPRLATETQYF. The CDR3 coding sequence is TGTGCCAGCACCCCCAGATTGGCCACGGAGACCCAGTACTTC.

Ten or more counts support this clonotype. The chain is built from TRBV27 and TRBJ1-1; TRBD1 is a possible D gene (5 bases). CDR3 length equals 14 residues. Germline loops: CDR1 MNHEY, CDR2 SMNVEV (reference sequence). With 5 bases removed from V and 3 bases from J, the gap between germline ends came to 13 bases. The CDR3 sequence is CASSPNGGYTEAFF. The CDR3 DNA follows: TGTGCCAGCAGTCCAAACGGGGGTTACACTGAAGCTTTCTTT.

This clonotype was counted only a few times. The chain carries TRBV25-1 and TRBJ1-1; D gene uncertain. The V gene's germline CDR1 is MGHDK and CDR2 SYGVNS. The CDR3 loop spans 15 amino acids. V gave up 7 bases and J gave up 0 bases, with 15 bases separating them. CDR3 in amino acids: CASIPRTLMNTEAFF. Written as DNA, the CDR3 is TGTGCCAGCATCCCCCGGACGCTTATGAACACTGAAGCTTTCTTT.

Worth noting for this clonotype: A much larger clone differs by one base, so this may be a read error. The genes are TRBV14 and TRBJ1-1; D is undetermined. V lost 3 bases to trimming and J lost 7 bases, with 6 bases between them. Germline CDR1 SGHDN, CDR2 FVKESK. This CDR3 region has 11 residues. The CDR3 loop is CASSQYSEAFF. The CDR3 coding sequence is TGTGCCAGCAGCCAGTATAGTGAAGCTTTCTTT. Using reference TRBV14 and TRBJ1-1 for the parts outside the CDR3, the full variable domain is EAGVTQFPSHSVIEKGQTVTLRCDPISGHDNLYWYRRVMGKEIKFLLHFVKESKQDESGMPNNRFLAERTGGTYSTLKVQPAELEDSGVYFCASSQYSEAFFGQGTRLTVV.